This T cell receptor beta chain was retrieved from a study of T-cell memory formation after mild COVID-19. V was cut by 0 bases and J by 6 bases, with 15 bases left in between. The germline V gene encodes CDR1 PRHDT and CDR2 FYEKMQ (reference sequence). The CDR3 is 15 amino acids. The TCR alpha and TCR beta cDNA libraries, bearing sample barcodes and UMIs, were generated by 5'RACE using constant-segment primers. TCRdb re-analysed the 5' RACE reads in MiXCR, keeping a single row per CDR3 protein. The sample lists 50,000 or so distinct CDR3 sequences, around 10% seen once, with about 11% in the top ten.

The source material was PBMCs or a T cell subset sorted from them (not recorded which). This sequence was found in an adult woman who had mild COVID-19 (a few samples of this study predate the infection). Cell type and time point are not known. The chain joins TRBV13 to TRBJ2-7; D is perhaps TRBD1 or TRBD2 (6 bases each). CDR3 region: CASSLGGGAVREQYF. The CDR3 nucleotides read TGTGCCAGCAGCTTAGGGGGGGGCGCCGTGCGCGAGCAGTACTTC.